What follows describes a single T cell receptor (beta chain). This record comes from a study of control samples from healthy donors and cancer patients. Clones were sequenced by immunoSEQ multiplex PCR, and TCRdb holds only the in-frame ones, with some missing. The repertoire includes more than 110,000 clones, about 85% of them detected once, and around 9% sits in the top ten. The sequencing sample was made of blood. This TCR came from a woman under 40 in good health.

DNA for the CDR3: TGTGCCAGCAGCTTGGAAGCGGGATATGACGGTGATGCCAAAAACATTCAGTACTTC. This codes for CASSLEAGYDGDAKNIQYF. The gene calls are TRBV7-9 and TRBJ2-4; 7 bases are a match to TRBD2. The V gene's germline CDR1 is SEHNR and CDR2 FQNEAQ (reference sequence). CDR3 length: 19 residues. After removal of 3 bases from V and 1 base from J, the junction contained 15 bases not matched to a gene.